The 29 T cell receptor beta chains reported below all come from one sample, sequenced in a study of OX40 agonist ivuxolimab in advanced cancers. The repertoire was sequenced with immunoSEQ multiplex PCR; TCRdb's copy has only in-frame clones and lacks some. The repertoire holds tens of thousands of clones, with roughly 83% as singletons. This material consisted of CD4+ or CD8+ T cells sorted from blood, taken in a trial of the OX40 agonist ivuxolimab. These receptors were collected from an adult with an advanced solid tumor such as melanoma, head and neck, liver or kidney cancer.

This clone was found a few times. The chain uses TRBV9 and TRBJ1-5; tentative D call: TRBD1 (6 bases). V dropped 0 bases and J dropped 2 bases, with 9 bases sitting between them. Germline V gives CDR1 SGDLS, CDR2 YYNGEE. The CDR3 is made up of 15 amino acids. The CDR3 loop is CASSVGAGGNQPQHF. The CDR3, as DNA: TGTGCCAGCAGCGTAGGTGCAGGGGGCAATCAGCCCCAGCATTTT.

The V and J genes are TRBV5-1 and TRBJ2-3; possible D gene TRBD2, 6 bases. There are 14 residues in the CDR3. The V end was cut by 3 bases, the J end by 6 bases, with 14 bases between. Per germline, CDR1 SGHRS and CDR2 YFSETQ. CDR3 DNA: TGCGCCAGCAGCTATGAGCTAGCGCGGGATACGCAGTATTTT. Translation: CASSYELARDTQYF.

The chain couples TRBV5-6 to TRBJ2-5, with TRBD1 matching 7 bases. The CDR3 spans 16 residues. The V segment lost 4 bases and the J segment 4 bases; nucleotides outside the gene matches: 13. Germline V lookup: CDR1 SGHDT, CDR2 YYEEEE. The CDR3 DNA is TGTGCCAGCAGCCGAACGGCAGGGGGAATGGGAGAGACCCAGTACTTC. It codes for CASSRTAGGMGETQYF.

The V gene is TRBV4-1, the J gene TRBJ2-2; 7 bases are a match to TRBD2. Germline V gene sequence: CDR1 MGHRA, CDR2 YSYEKL. With V trimmed by 1 base and J by 7 bases, 9 bases remained unmatched. The CDR3 is 16 amino acids. The CDR3 region is CASSQVGTTVYGELFF. The CDR3 bases are TGCGCCAGCAGCCAAGTGGGGACTACAGTGTACGGGGAGCTGTTTTTT.

This clone was seen at least ten times. The CDR3 DNA reads as TGTGCCAGCAGTGTACAGGCTAACTATGGCTACACCTTC. It codes for CASSVQANYGYTF. The gene calls are TRBV27 and TRBJ1-2; the D gene is possibly TRBD1 (5 bases). Per germline, CDR1 MNHEY and CDR2 SMNVEV (reference sequence). This CDR3 is 13 amino acids long. V lost 5 bases and J lost 0, with 7 bases in between.

This sequence joins TRBV5-8 and TRBJ2-7, with TRBD2 identical over 13 bases. The CDR3 consists of 15 residues. The junction had 1 base not matched to a gene; V was cut back by 2 bases and J by 2 bases. Germline loops: CDR1 SGHTS, CDR2 YDEGEE. CDR3 residues: CASSFGLAGAYEQYF. DNA for the CDR3: TGTGCCAGCAGCTTCGGACTAGCGGGGGCCTACGAGCAGTACTTC.

The chain joins TRBV11-2 to TRBJ1-1; TRBD1 is a possible D gene (6 bases). Trimming took off 0 bases at V and 4 bases at J, with 12 bases between the two ends. Germline V gene data show CDR1 as SGHAT and CDR2 as FQNNGV. The CDR3 is 15 residues long. The CDR3 spells CASSLDGRGVTEAFF. The DNA for the CDR3 is TGTGCCAGCAGCTTAGATGGCAGGGGAGTCACTGAAGCTTTCTTT.

The chain employs TRBV5-1 and TRBJ2-1; 9 nucleotides match TRBD2. The CDR3 has 15 amino acids. V lost 0 bases and J lost 4; bases outside the gene matches: 2. Germline V CDR1 and CDR2: SGHRS, YFSETQ. Here the CDR3 reads CASSLALAGYNEQFF. CDR3 nucleotide sequence: TGCGCCAGCAGCTTGGCCCTAGCGGGGTACAATGAGCAGTTCTTC.

The J gene is TRBJ2-7, the V gene TRBV11-3, with 8 bases identical to TRBD1. This CDR3 contains 14 residues. Germline loops: CDR1 SGHNT, CDR2 YENEEA. J gave up 7 bases and V 6 bases, and 11 bases lay outside the gene matches. The CDR3 region is CASRPGQGGREQYF. CDR3 nucleotide sequence: TGTGCCAGCAGACCCGGACAGGGCGGTCGAGAGCAGTACTTC.

This clone showed up just a few times. The chain combines TRBV7-9 with TRBJ1-5; D ambiguous. V was pared by 2 bases and J by 1 base, with 3 bases between. The CDR3 runs 13 residues. Germline V lookup: CDR1 SEHNR, CDR2 FQNEAQ (reference sequence). In nucleotides, the CDR3 is TGTGCCAGCAGCTTATCGAGCAATCAGCCCCAGCATTTT. Its translation: CASSLSSNQPQHF.

V and J are TRBV2 and TRBJ2-5, with 10 bases that match TRBD2. The CDR3 runs to 14 residues. In germline, CDR1 is SNHLY, CDR2 FYNNEI. V gave up 5 bases and J gave up 7 bases; unmatched junction bases: 7. The CDR3 reads CASSLGLAAGTQYF. The CDR3 DNA is TGTGCCAGCAGTTTAGGACTAGCGGCTGGGACCCAGTACTTC.

The CDR3 bases are TGTGCCAGCACTAGTGGACTAGCGGACTACGAGCAGTACTTC. This gives the protein CASTSGLADYEQYF. The rearrangement joins TRBV14 to TRBJ2-7; 10 nucleotides align to TRBD2. Germline values: CDR1 SGHDN, CDR2 FVKESK. CDR3 length: 14 amino acids. V lost 7 bases, J lost 3 bases, and 6 bases stayed unmatched.

The gene calls are TRBV7-2 and TRBJ2-3, with TRBD1 identical over 9 bases. CDR3 length: 16 residues. After removal of 1 base from V and 2 bases from J, the junction contained 4 bases not matched to a gene. From germline, CDR1 is SGHTA and CDR2 FQGNSA. The DNA for the CDR3 is TGTGCCAGCAGCTTAGGACAGGGGGGAACCACAGATACGCAGTATTTT. It is translated as CASSLGQGGTTDTQYF. Full variable domain (outside the CDR3, taken from reference TRBV7-2 and TRBJ2-3): GAGVSQSPSNKVTEKGKDVELRCDPISGHTALYWYRQSLGQGLEFLIYFQGNSAPDKSGLPSDRFSAERTGGSVSTLTIQRTQQEDSAVYLCASSLGQGGTTDTQYFGPGTRLTVL.

The rearrangement links TRBV5-4 to TRBJ1-5, with 8 bases fitting TRBD1. Germline V gives CDR1 SGHNT, CDR2 YYREEE (reference sequence). V gave up 5 bases and J gave up 7 bases; unmatched junction bases: 5. The CDR3 spans 13 residues. The CDR3: CASSLGQGQPQHF. CDR3 bases: TGTGCCAGCAGTTTAGGACAGGGACAGCCCCAGCATTTT.

This rearrangement joins TRBV6-5 to TRBJ2-4, with TRBD2 identical over 12 bases. Germline V gives CDR1 MNHEY, CDR2 SVGAGI. The CDR3 runs to 12 residues. The V segment lost 8 bases and the J segment 7 bases; nucleotides outside the gene matches: 0. For the CDR3, the DNA is TGTGCCAGCGGGACTAGCGGGAACATTCAGTACTTC. This translates into CASGTSGNIQYF.

J is TRBJ1-2 and V is TRBV6-1; D not certain. This CDR3 is built from 13 residues. The V gene lost 3 bases and the J gene lost 8 bases, with 13 bases spanning the gap. Germline V lookup: CDR1 MNHNS, CDR2 SASEGT. CDR3 residues: CASSERRTGGYTF. For the CDR3, the DNA is TGTGCCAGCAGTGAGAGGAGAACGGGAGGCTACACCTTC.

The chain combines TRBV18 with TRBJ1-3; TRBD1 might be the D (6 bases). Germline CDR1 KGHSH, CDR2 LQKENI. This CDR3 contains 16 residues. V lost 4 bases, J lost 0 bases, and 13 bases lay in between. The CDR3 protein is CASSQGQPFSGNTIYF. The DNA of the CDR3 is TGTGCCAGCTCACAAGGACAGCCCTTCTCTGGAAACACCATATATTTT.

This clone came up once. The genes are TRBV7-9 and TRBJ1-4; 9 nucleotides line up with TRBD1. This CDR3 has 15 amino acids. V lost 2 bases and J lost 8; bases outside the gene matches: 6. Germline assignment: CDR1 SEHNR and CDR2 FQNEAQ (reference sequence). The CDR3 coding sequence is TGTGCCAGCAGCTTACGGGGACAGGGAGGCGAAAAACTGTTTTTT. Translating gives CASSLRGQGGEKLFF.

In this sample, this clone turned up once. This chain joins TRBV18 and TRBJ1-2, with a possible D match to TRBD1 (6 bases). The germline gives CDR1 KGHSH, CDR2 LQKENI. V was cut by 4 bases and J by 7 bases, with 19 bases left in between. CDR3 length: 15 residues. CDR3 sequence: CASSLTGAETGGYTF. CDR3 sequence (DNA): TGTGCCAGCTCACTGACGGGGGCGGAAACCGGTGGCTACACCTTC.

The V and J genes are TRBV7-3 and TRBJ2-3; D is possibly TRBD1 (6 bases). Deletions cut 5 bases from V and 4 bases from J, with 22 bases between. The CDR3 is 17 amino acids. CDR1 and CDR2 from the germline V gene are SGHTA and FQGTGA. CDR3 bases: TGTGCCAGCAGCCTTATCCATAGACAGGAATCCGCAGATACGCAGTATTTT. Amino acids: CASSLIHRQESADTQYF.

The CDR3 DNA is TGTGCCAGTAGTAACCTGACAGGGGATGAAGCTTTCTTT. Amino acids: CASSNLTGDEAFF. This chain uses TRBV19 with TRBJ1-1; the match to TRBD1 covers 8 bases. V lost 4 bases to trimming and J lost 7 bases; unmatched junction nucleotides: 5. CDR1 and CDR2 from the germline V gene are LNHDA and SQIVND (reference sequence). The CDR3 runs 13 residues.

The chain employs TRBV18 and TRBJ1-2; no clear D gene. V lost 2 bases to trimming and J lost 5 bases, with 9 bases between them. The CDR3 has 13 residues. Germline V gene sequence: CDR1 KGHSH, CDR2 LQKENI. CDR3 in amino acids: CASSPASQYGYTF. In nucleotides, the CDR3 is TGTGCCAGCTCACCAGCCAGCCAATATGGCTACACCTTC.

This chain links TRBV7-9 with TRBJ2-2; tentatively, D is TRBD1 or TRBD2 (5 bases each). Trimming stripped 5 bases from V and 2 bases from J, with 12 bases between. The CDR3 length is 15 residues. The germline V gene has CDR1 SEHNR and CDR2 FQNEAQ (reference sequence). In DNA form, the CDR3 reads TGTGCCAGCAGCCTACGGGACGTTAACACCGGGGAGCTGTTTTTT. It specifies CASSLRDVNTGELFF.

The chain couples TRBV5-1 to TRBJ2-2, with D tentatively TRBD1 or TRBD2 (5 bases each). V was pared by 1 base and J by 4 bases, with 8 bases between. This CDR3 comprises 14 residues. In germline, CDR1 is SGHRS, CDR2 YFSETQ. CDR3 nucleotides: TGCGCCAGCAGCTTGACGGGGCGCACCGGGGAGCTGTTTTTT. It yields the protein CASSLTGRTGELFF.

V and J are TRBV6-1 and TRBJ2-6; D is unresolved. The CDR3 has 15 residues. Germline assignment: CDR1 MNHNS and CDR2 SASEGT. The germline V and J ends were trimmed by 5 bases and 1 base, with 9 bases remaining between them. CDR3 protein: CASSSKGSGANVLTF. Written as DNA, the CDR3 is TGTGCCAGCAGTTCCAAGGGTTCTGGGGCCAACGTCCTGACTTTC.

The V call is TRBV19, the J call TRBJ2-3; perhaps TRBD1 as D (5 bases). V was clipped by 4 bases and J by 2 bases, with 16 bases between them. The CDR3 runs to 16 residues. The V gene's germline CDR1 is LNHDA and CDR2 SQIVND (reference sequence). The CDR3 DNA reads as TGTGCCAGTAGTACCTCCGACAGCAGAATCACAGATACGCAGTATTTT. Protein: CASSTSDSRITDTQYF.

This chain connects TRBV6-1 to TRBJ1-5, with D perhaps matching TRBD1 (6 bases). Trimming removed 4 bases from V and 6 bases from J, with 13 bases in between. The germline gives CDR1 MNHNS, CDR2 SASEGT. The CDR3 sequence is 14 residues long. Here the CDR3 DNA reads TGTGCCAGCAGTGTTGACACAGGGACTCAGCCCCAGCATTTT. The encoded protein is CASSVDTGTQPQHF.

This rearrangement joins TRBV9 to TRBJ2-2; 9 positions match TRBD1. From germline, CDR1 is SGDLS and CDR2 YYNGEE. This CDR3 is 15 amino acids long. The junction had 3 bases not matched to a gene; V was cut back by 0 bases and J by 6 bases. This CDR3 is CASSVGDREAGELFF. The DNA for the CDR3 is TGTGCCAGCAGCGTAGGGGACAGGGAGGCCGGGGAGCTGTTTTTT.

This sequence joins TRBV13 and TRBJ2-2; D uncertain. This CDR3 is built from 14 residues. Germline-derived CDR1 and CDR2 are PRHDT and FYEKMQ (reference sequence). The V and J ends lost 3 bases and 3 bases respectively, with 8 bases between them. The CDR3 DNA reads as TGTGCCAGCAGCTTGGGTCGGTACACCGGGGAGCTGTTTTTT. Encoded protein: CASSLGRYTGELFF. Full variable domain (rest looked up from reference TRBV13 and TRBJ2-2): AAGVIQSPRHLIKEKRETATLKCYPIPRHDTVYWYQQGPGQDPQFLISFYEKMQSDKGSIPDRFSAQQFSDYHSELNMSSLELGDSALYFCASSLGRYTGELFFGEGSRLTVL.